This T cell receptor beta chain was sequenced for a study of cytomegalovirus exposure and HLA in healthy donors. Study results and caveats: Listed as cytomegalovirus-associated were over 150 TCR beta chains.

Comments on this clone: What it binds is not known.

The protocol was immunoSEQ multiplex PCR, while the TCRdb copy is restricted to in-frame clones and leaves out a portion. Here the sample spans some 45,000 clones, roughly nine tenths being singletons. V was pared by 1 base and J by 2 bases, with 2 bases of the junction left unmatched. Per germline, CDR1 MGHRA and CDR2 YSYEKL. This CDR3 contains 14 residues. Sequenced input: PBMCs. This chain connects TRBV4-1 to TRBJ2-7, with 7 bases fitting TRBD1. This receptor was obtained from a man aged 18 to 29 in good health and CMV-seronegative. This chain's CDR3 is CASSQGQGTYEQYF. The CDR3 DNA is TGCGCCAGCAGCCAAGGACAGGGAACCTACGAGCAGTACTTC.